Shown below are 12 T cell receptor beta chains from a single sample sequenced in a study of blood T cell repertoires in COVID-19. Sequenced by immunoSEQ multiplex PCR; TCRdb stores in-frame clones only, minus some. The sample contains over 100,000 clones, around three quarters of which appear only once. Input material: peripheral blood. Every receptor here comes from an elderly woman with acute or convalescent COVID-19.

CDR3 bases: TGTGCCAGCAGCGAGGCTAGCGGGGACAATGAGCAGTTCTTC. Encoded protein: CASSEASGDNEQFF. The V gene is TRBV7-3, the J gene TRBJ2-1, with 9 bases fitting TRBD2. From germline, CDR1 is SGHTA and CDR2 FQGTGA. The CDR3 extends over 14 amino acids. With 5 bases clipped from V and 5 bases from J, the junction kept 4 bases outside the gene matches.

V usage is TRBV12-3 or TRBV12-4 and J usage is TRBJ2-2, with 8 bases matching TRBD1. V lost 6 bases and J lost 7; bases outside the gene matches: 4. This CDR3 has 13 residues. The CDR3, as DNA: TGTGCCAGCAGCCCGACAGGGGACGGGGAGCTGTTTTTT. It yields the protein CASSPTGDGELFF.

V is TRBV7-2 and J is TRBJ2-7; 7 positions agree with TRBD2. The CDR3 has 14 amino acids. Unmatched junction bases numbered 6, after V lost 5 bases and J lost 2 bases. CDR1 is SGHTA and CDR2 is FQGNSA in the germline V gene. The CDR3 coding sequence is TGTGCCAGCAGCCCGGTGGGGGGGACCTACGAGCAGTACTTC. Translation gives CASSPVGGTYEQYF.

This chain uses TRBV18 with TRBJ2-7, with a possible D match to TRBD1 (6 bases). CDR1 is KGHSH, CDR2 LQKENI, per germline. V lost 3 bases and J lost 2, with 8 bases in between. CDR3 length equals 13 residues. The CDR3, as DNA: TGTGCCAGCTCACCCGGACAGACCTACGAGCAGTACTTC. The encoded protein is CASSPGQTYEQYF.

As concerns this clone: The same CDR3 can be traced to other DNA sequences in this sample. This chain uses TRBV19 with TRBJ1-5, with 7 bases that match TRBD1. The CDR3 totals 15 residues. Germline V gene sequence: CDR1 LNHDA, CDR2 SQIVND (reference sequence). V was pared by 5 bases and J by 0 bases, with 4 bases of the junction left unmatched. As DNA, the CDR3 is TGTGCCAGTAGTGCAGGGACAGCTAGCAATCAGCCCCAGCATTTT. Protein product: CASSAGTASNQPQHF.

The DNA for the CDR3 is TGTGCCACCAGTGATTCCCTACTAGGGGGATACAATGAGCAGTTCTTC. Translating it yields CATSDSLLGGYNEQFF. The gene calls are TRBV24-1 and TRBJ2-1; maybe TRBD1 (6 bases). Germline V gives CDR1 KGHDR, CDR2 SFDVKD. This CDR3 spans 16 amino acids. Trimming left V 2 bases short and J 4 bases short, with 14 bases between.

DNA for the CDR3: TGCAGCGTTACCGGGACTAGGGAGACCCAGTACTTC. This encodes CSVTGTRETQYF. V and J are TRBV29-1 and TRBJ2-5; 8 nucleotides line up with TRBD2. Per germline, CDR1 SQVTM and CDR2 ANQGSEA. V dropped 5 bases and J dropped 5; count of bases not matched to a gene: 4. CDR3 size: 12 residues.

The CDR3 DNA is TGTGCCAGCAGTTCCGGACTAGCGGGCCAATTTACTGGTTTCGAGGGTGAGCAGTTCTTC. Translated: CASSSGLAGQFTGFEGEQFF. The chain carries TRBV27 and TRBJ2-1; 11 bases map to TRBD2. V shed 4 bases, J shed 9 bases, and the junction held 23 bases outside the gene matches. Germline assignment: CDR1 MNHEY and CDR2 SMNVEV (reference sequence). CDR3 length: 20 amino acids.

The V gene is TRBV7-8, the J gene TRBJ1-1; D unresolved. Trimming left V 2 bases short and J 4 bases short, with 11 bases between. The CDR3 has 14 residues. The V gene's germline CDR1 is SGHVS and CDR2 FQNEAQ. The DNA of the CDR3 is TGTGCCAGCAGCTTACAAGGACTCAGCACTGAAGCTTTCTTT. Amino acid sequence: CASSLQGLSTEAFF.

This clone is a singleton in its sample. The chain couples TRBV3-1 (or the pseudogene TRBV3-2) to TRBJ2-7; D gene unclear. Trimming left V 5 bases short and J 3 bases short, with 11 bases between. Germline V CDR1 and CDR2: LGHDT, YNNKEL (reference sequence). The CDR3 extends over 13 amino acids. CDR3: CASSARSVYEQYF. The CDR3 bases are TGTGCCAGCAGCGCCCGGAGTGTCTACGAGCAGTACTTC.

The chain recombines TRBV7-3 with TRBJ1-2; TRBD1 matches at 12 bases. This CDR3 has 15 amino acids. Germline values: CDR1 SGHTA, CDR2 FQGTGA. V lost 6 bases, J lost 4 bases, and 6 bases stayed unmatched. The DNA for the CDR3 is TGTGCCAGCAGTCCCGGGACAGGGGGCGTCTATGGCTACACCTTC. Protein: CASSPGTGGVYGYTF.

This clone was found a few times. The V gene is TRBV12-3 or TRBV12-4, the J gene TRBJ2-7; possible D gene TRBD2, 5 bases. V was clipped by 3 bases and J by 3 bases, with 9 bases between them. This CDR3 is built from 13 residues. CDR3 loop: CASSLRGGYEQYF. In DNA, the CDR3 is TGTGCCAGCAGTTTGCGAGGAGGCTACGAGCAGTACTTC.